A selection of T cell receptor beta chains follows, all from one sample in a study of cytomegalovirus exposure and HLA in healthy donors. Data came from immunoSEQ multiplex PCR; TCRdb stores just in-frame clones and leaves some out. The repertoire consists of 150,000 to 200,000 clones, with 60% to 85% occurring once and the leading ten covering approximately 3.1%. The sequencing sample was made of PBMCs. Receptor source: a woman aged 50 to 65 in good health and CMV-seropositive. Both conserved end residues are part of each CDR3. Each record gives: J gene, V gene, CDR3 length, CDR3 protein.

TRBJ2-2 TRBV28 15 CASNGGGSNTGELFF
TRBJ1-5 TRBV5-1 14 CASSLGTGEQPQHF
TRBJ1-1 TRBV5-6 14 CASSLEGGGTEAFF
TRBJ2-1 TRBV6-6 16 CASSHSGGSSYNEQFF
TRBJ2-7 TRBV6-1 15 CASRATGQSSYEQYF
TRBJ2-1 TRBV6-5 15 CASRARRRSFNEQFF
TRBJ2-7 TRBV6-1 14 CASISQGAGDEQYF
TRBJ2-2 TRBV5-1 16 CASSLAASSNTGELFF
TRBJ2-7 TRBV5-4 13 CASSLDRLYEQYF
TRBJ1-1 TRBV27 13 CATRLSGNTEAFF
TRBJ1-4 TRBV19 13 CASVGTVGEKLFF
TRBJ1-6 TRBV19 15 CASSTTAGGDSPLHF
TRBJ1-1 TRBV7-2 13 CASSGGMGCRAFF
TRBJ1-3 TRBV5-1 16 CASSLTVGLTGNTIYF
TRBJ1-1 TRBV6-1 13 CASKGTANTEAFF
TRBJ2-7 TRBV9 13 CASSVASSYEQYF
TRBJ2-5 TRBV28 15 CASSLPRTGSETQYF
TRBJ1-3 TRBV2 13 CASSLSSGNTIYF
TRBJ1-5 TRBV10-2 13 CASKGQGNQPQHF
TRBJ2-5 TRBV5-1 14 CASSRDGGAETQYF
TRBJ1-3 TRBV6-1 14 CASSRTESGNTIYF
TRBJ2-3 TRBV6-6 14 CASSQGGRADTQYF
TRBJ2-2 TRBV30 18 CAWSDNSRGGLGTGELFF
TRBJ1-2 TRBV13 16 CASSAVIVQGGYGYTF
TRBJ2-4 TRBV19 14 CASSMPGDKNIQYF
TRBJ1-1 TRBV7-9 14 CASSRRGSVSEAFF
TRBJ2-3 TRBV19 15 CASSIVTGYTDTQYF
TRBJ1-1 TRBV19 14 CASSIVSGRAEAFF
TRBJ1-4 TRBV5-1 16 CASSLRPWTENEKLFF
TRBJ1-1 TRBV2 12 CASIPLGTEAFF
TRBJ2-3 TRBV5-4 13 CASSPQREDTQYF
TRBJ1-1 TRBV1 17 CTSSQAQGRRENTEAFF
TRBJ2-2 TRBV19 16 CASSTRTPGTPGELFF
TRBJ1-1 TRBV30 14 CAWGTGQAGTEAFF
TRBJ2-1 TRBV5-1 13 CASSRDSYNEQFF
TRBJ2-7 TRBV5-4 16 CASSSGTSGGSYEQYF
TRBJ2-3 TRBV6-5 15 CASRAGTQIPDTQYF
TRBJ2-5 TRBV7-7 15 CASSDQTGVLETQYF
TRBJ1-2 TRBV10-3 13 CATRGGQGYGYTF
TRBJ2-7 TRBV18 15 CASSPLGAYSYEQYF
TRBJ1-4 TRBV5-4 14 CASSLRQGDEKLFF
TRBJ1-5 TRBV19 16 CASSIDHGHHNQPQHF
TRBJ1-2 TRBV2 10 CASRRSGYTF
TRBJ2-2 TRBV7-3 11 CASSQGGELFF
TRBJ1-2 TRBV9 13 CASSVSLGDGYTF
TRBJ1-1 TRBV19 13 CASSIARTGPAFF
TRBJ1-2 TRBV19 15 CASSIDLYRDGGYTF
TRBJ2-7 TRBV5-4 14 CASSLGDYRYEQYF
TRBJ2-5 TRBV2 16 CASKRQGAGYQETQYF
TRBJ2-1 TRBV7-2 13 CASSLKRIDEQFF
TRBJ2-1 TRBV14 16 CASSQERDRVFDEQFF
TRBJ2-7 TRBV29-1 15 CSASVDADRLYEQYF
TRBJ2-5 TRBV9 14 CASSYRDRAETQYF
TRBJ1-5 TRBV7-3 10 CASSRTAQHF
TRBJ2-1 TRBV19 15 CASSIVGGGYNEQFF
TRBJ2-3 TRBV5-4 16 CASSSGTGGSTDTQYF
TRBJ2-3 TRBV5-5 16 CASSWGTGLIADTQYF
TRBJ2-3 TRBV11-2 17 CASSLGLAGGLADTQYF
TRBJ2-5 TRBV6-5 14 CASSYPGAGKTQYF